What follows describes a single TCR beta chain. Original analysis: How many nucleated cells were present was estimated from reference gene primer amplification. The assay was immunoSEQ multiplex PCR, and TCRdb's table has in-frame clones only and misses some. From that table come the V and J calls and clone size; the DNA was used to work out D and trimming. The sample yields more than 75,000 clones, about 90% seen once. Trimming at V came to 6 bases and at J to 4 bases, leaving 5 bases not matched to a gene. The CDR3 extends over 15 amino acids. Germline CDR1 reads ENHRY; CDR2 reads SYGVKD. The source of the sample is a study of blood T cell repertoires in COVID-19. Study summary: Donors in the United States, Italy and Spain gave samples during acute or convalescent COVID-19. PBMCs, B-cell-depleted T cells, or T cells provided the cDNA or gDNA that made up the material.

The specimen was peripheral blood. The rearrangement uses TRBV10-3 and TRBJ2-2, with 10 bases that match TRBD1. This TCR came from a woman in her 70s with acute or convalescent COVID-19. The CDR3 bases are TGTGCCATCAGGGGGACAGGGGCGAGCACCGGGGAGCTGTTTTTT. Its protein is CAIRGTGASTGELFF.